This TCR beta chain was profiled in a study of cytomegalovirus exposure and HLA in healthy donors. Study-wide context: According to later analysis, the same platform produced the 110 or so validation and under 750 first-cohort repertoires. Findings of the study overall: Rare TCR sequences predominated, though certain public TCRs were found in many donors. The study labeled fewer than 200 TCR beta chains cytomegalovirus-associated. A classifier reportedly called cytomegalovirus status with high sensitivity and specificity.

A remark on this clone: Its specificity is not known.

Data came from immunoSEQ multiplex PCR; TCRdb stores just in-frame clones and leaves some out. The data hold some 110,000 clones, with 86% observed a single time. V trimming: 4 bases; J trimming: 0 bases; junction bases outside the gene matches: 1. This CDR3 is 14 amino acids long. Germline V CDR1 and CDR2: SGHNT, YYREEE (reference sequence). Sequenced: PBMCs. The chain has TRBV5-4 and TRBJ2-7; TRBD1 matches 10 bases. The receptor was isolated from a man between 18 and 29 years old in good health and CMV-seronegative. The CDR3 coding sequence is TGTGCCAGCAGCGGGACAGGGGACTCCTACGAGCAGTACTTC. This encodes CASSGTGDSYEQYF.